The rows below give T cell receptor beta chains drawn from one sample of a study of T cell responses to AZD1222 COVID-19 vaccine. TCRdb's copy holds only in-frame clones and misses some; the assay was immunoSEQ multiplex PCR. In the table there are a few hundred thousand clones, 93% of which are singletons. Sequencing was performed on peripheral blood, taken on day 0 of AZD1222 vaccination. All receptors come from an adult in good health. Both conserved end residues are part of each CDR3. Each record gives: V gene, CDR3 protein.

TRBV7-2 CASSFSGRGELFF
TRBV4-1 CASSRRLADNEQFF
TRBV7-2 CASSRSRGPGYGYTF
TRBV7-2 CASSLVGTSAHEQYF
TRBV4-1 CASSQAGNQPQHF
TRBV27 CASSLSKGETQYF
TRBV19 CASKLAGGDTQYF
TRBV30 CAWSRTGRRNIQYF
TRBV9 CASSVGAGDTEAFF
TRBV30 CACHRAGFTDTQYF
TRBV10-3 CAISGVALATNEKLFF
TRBV7-9 CASSLVSGSHAQETQYF
TRBV28 CASSPAGNEQYF
TRBV7-3 CASSLSGQGGGYTF
TRBV2 CASSTGTDNSPLHF
TRBV4-3 CASSQDRAGATDTQYF
TRBV6-5 CASRPGLPNQSQHF
TRBV6-5 CASSNRVGYTF
TRBV27 CASSPRPGRTDTQYF
TRBV6-2/TRBV6-3 CASSYSGRTGVWGYEQYF
TRBV12-3/TRBV12-4 CASSRDGAYEAFF
TRBV25-1 CASSVRRDRDEKLFF
TRBV9 CASSSTFGPSGGYNEQFF
TRBV14 CASSQTPGRTEAFF
TRBV6-2/TRBV6-3 CASSYSKASGANVLTF